This T cell receptor beta chain emerged from a study of T cells expressing NK-cell markers. Points on this clonotype: Its antigen is unidentified.

Study results and limitations: In 5 to 7 donors, dominant NKG2C+ clonotypes were about 1.0-7.0% of CD8+ T cells.

The CDR3 runs to 15 residues. In germline, CDR1 is SGHTA, CDR2 FQGNSA. TCRdb re-called the 5' RACE reads; every CDR3 protein appears as one record, without DNA. The sample holds about 300,000 distinct CDR3 sequences. The rearrangement links TRBV7-2 to TRBJ1-4; TCRdb outputs TRBD1, but without DNA this stays unchecked. Sample: blood T cells: a sorted CD56 or NKG2C T cell subset, CD4+ or CD8+ T cells, or bulk PBMC T cells (not recorded which). This receptor was identified in a woman aged 18 to 75 in good health. CDR3 residues: CASSIQGSHSEKLFF.